The clone carrying this T cell receptor beta chain came up a few times. The antigen is unknown. The data were obtained in a study of beta chain features in type 1 diabetes. Of the isolated RNA, all was reverse transcribed, and so the sequenced material was expressed TCRB transcripts. Sequencing used immunoSEQ multiplex PCR; TCRdb keeps in-frame clones, though not all of them. Found here are about 150,000 clones, approximately 10% of them singletons; the top ten hold roughly 0.45%. Study observations and caveats: Shorter TCRB CDR3s, moderately but significantly so, were found in Type 1 diabetes patients in all four CD4+ subsets.

The germline V gene encodes CDR1 LGHNA and CDR2 YSLEER. Trimming shortened V by 0 bases and J by 2 bases, and 18 bases separated the two germline ends. The CDR3 length is 18 residues. The sequenced sample was central memory CD4+ T cells from blood. This sequence originates from a man aged 25 to 40 with type 1 diabetes. This sequence joins TRBV4-3 and TRBJ2-3; D is possibly TRBD2 (6 bases). The CDR3 region has the DNA TGCGCCAGCAGCCAAGATACCACCGGGACTCCTCCCACAGATACGCAGTATTTT. Its translation: CASSQDTTGTPPTDTQYF.